This T cell receptor (beta chain) is drawn from a study of T cells in Graves' hyperthyroidism and ophthalmopathy. The source material, RNA transcripts, was used to amplify TCR beta CDR3 regions. First-round RT-PCR with HTBI primers amplified the TCR CDR3 region. TCRdb redid the calling of the multiplex PCR reads with MiXCR, one entry per CDR3 protein. The sample lists about 520,000 distinct CDR3 sequences, around 24% occurring once. This clonotype was counted ten times or more. Sequencing input: blood. The sequence derives from a woman aged 30 to 39 with Graves' ophthalmopathy.

The CDR3 nucleotides are TGTGCCAGCAGTTATATCGGACATTACACCTTC. Translating gives CASSYIGHYTF. The chain is built from TRBV6-2 or TRBV6-3 and TRBJ1-2; a possible D gene is TRBD1 (5 bases). The V end lost 3 bases, the J end lost 11 bases, and 10 bases lay between the germline ends. Germline V CDR1 and CDR2: MNHEY, SVGEGT. The CDR3 runs to 11 residues.